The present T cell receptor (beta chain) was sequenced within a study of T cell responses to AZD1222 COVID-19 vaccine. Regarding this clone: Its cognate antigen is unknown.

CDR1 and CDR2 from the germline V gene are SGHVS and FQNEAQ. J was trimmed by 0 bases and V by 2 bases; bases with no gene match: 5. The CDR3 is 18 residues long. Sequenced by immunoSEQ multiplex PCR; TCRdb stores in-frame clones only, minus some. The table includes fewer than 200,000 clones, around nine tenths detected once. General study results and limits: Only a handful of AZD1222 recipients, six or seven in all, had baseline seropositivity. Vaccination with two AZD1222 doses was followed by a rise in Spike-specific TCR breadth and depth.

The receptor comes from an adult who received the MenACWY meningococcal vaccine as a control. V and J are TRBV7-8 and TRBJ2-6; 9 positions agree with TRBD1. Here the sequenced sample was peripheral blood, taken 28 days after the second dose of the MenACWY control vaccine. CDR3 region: CASSLMVTGGSGANVLTF. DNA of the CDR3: TGTGCCAGCAGCTTAATGGTGACAGGGGGCTCTGGGGCCAACGTCCTGACTTTC.